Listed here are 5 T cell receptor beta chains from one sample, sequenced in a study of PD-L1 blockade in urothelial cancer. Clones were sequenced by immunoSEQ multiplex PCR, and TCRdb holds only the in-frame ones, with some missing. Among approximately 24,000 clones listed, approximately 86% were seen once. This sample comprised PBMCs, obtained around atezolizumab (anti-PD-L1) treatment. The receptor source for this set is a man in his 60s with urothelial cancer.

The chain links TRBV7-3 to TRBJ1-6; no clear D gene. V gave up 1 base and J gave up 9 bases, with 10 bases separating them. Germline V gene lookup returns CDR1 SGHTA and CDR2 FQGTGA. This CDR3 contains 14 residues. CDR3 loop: CASSLISGGSPLHF. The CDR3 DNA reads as TGTGCCAGCAGCTTAATCTCCGGCGGTTCACCCCTCCACTTT.

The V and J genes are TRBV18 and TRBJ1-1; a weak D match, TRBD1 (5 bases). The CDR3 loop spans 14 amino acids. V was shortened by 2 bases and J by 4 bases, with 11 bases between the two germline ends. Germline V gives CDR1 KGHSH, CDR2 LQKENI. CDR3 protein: CASSPRGEVTEAFF. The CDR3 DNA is TGTGCCAGCTCACCAAGAGGGGAGGTCACTGAAGCTTTCTTT.

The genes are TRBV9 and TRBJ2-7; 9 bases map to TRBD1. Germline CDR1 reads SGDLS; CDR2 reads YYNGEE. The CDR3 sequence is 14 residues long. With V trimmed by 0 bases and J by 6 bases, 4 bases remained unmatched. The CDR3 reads CASSVGQGEGEQYF. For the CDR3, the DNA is TGTGCCAGCAGCGTAGGACAGGGGGAAGGCGAGCAGTACTTC.

The CDR3 sequence: CASSEYVGAQETQYF. Written as DNA, the CDR3 is TGTGCCAGCAGTGAATACGTGGGGGCACAAGAGACCCAGTACTTC. The chain carries TRBV6-1 and TRBJ2-5, with D perhaps matching TRBD1 (6 bases). The CDR3 has 15 amino acids. Deletions cut 2 bases from V and 2 bases from J, with 12 bases between. Germline V gives CDR1 MNHNS, CDR2 SASEGT.

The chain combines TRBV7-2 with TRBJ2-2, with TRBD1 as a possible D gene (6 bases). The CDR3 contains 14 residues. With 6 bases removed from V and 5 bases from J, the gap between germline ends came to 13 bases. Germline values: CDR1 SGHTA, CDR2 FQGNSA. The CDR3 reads CASRPGVFTGELFF. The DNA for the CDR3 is TGTGCCAGCAGACCAGGGGTTTTTACCGGGGAGCTGTTTTTT.